The 7 T cell receptor beta chains presented below share a single source sample, sequenced in a study of cytomegalovirus exposure and HLA in healthy donors. Primers for the PCR totalled 60 Vbeta and 13 Jbeta. Repertoires were generated with immunoSEQ multiplex PCR, while TCRdb's copy carries only in-frame clones and drops some. This table has some 150,000 clones, approximately 72% appearing once. Sequencing was performed on PBMCs. These receptors all stem from a man aged 35 to 55 in good health and CMV-seronegative.

The chain carries TRBV18 and TRBJ2-3; 7 nucleotides agree with TRBD2. The CDR3 is 13 residues long. Germline CDR1 is KGHSH and CDR2 is LQKENI. J gave up 6 bases and V 4 bases, and 4 bases lay outside the gene matches. The DNA of the CDR3 is TGTGCCAGCTCACTGGGAGGGGTCGATACGCAGTATTTT. Residues: CASSLGGVDTQYF.

This clone occurred a few times. J is TRBJ1-2 and V is TRBV6-1; unclear D gene. This CDR3 region has 15 residues. Per germline, CDR1 MNHNS and CDR2 SASEGT. Trimming removed 8 bases from V and 0 bases from J, with 16 bases in between. CDR3 coding DNA: TGTGCCAGCCCGGCGCCCGGGGTCGCTAACTATGGCTACACCTTC. It yields the protein CASPAPGVANYGYTF.

Details on this clone: At one end the junction does not follow the germline gene, possibly because of a read error. This chain connects TRBV7-2 to TRBJ2-7; TRBD1 matches at 7 bases. Germline values: CDR1 SGHTA, CDR2 FQGNSA. The CDR3 is 14 amino acids. CDR3 coding DNA: TGTGCCAGCACCTTATTACAGGGGTCCTACGAGCAGTACTTC. Translated, it gives CASTLLQGSYEQYF.

In DNA, the CDR3 is TGCGCCAGCAGCACCCCAGACAGGGGCCGAGGCTATGGCTACACCTTC. This translates into CASSTPDRGRGYGYTF. The chain links TRBV5-1 to TRBJ1-2; 8 positions agree with TRBD1. This CDR3 comprises 16 residues. J gave up 4 bases and V 4 bases, and 12 bases lay outside the gene matches. The V gene's germline CDR1 is SGHRS and CDR2 YFSETQ.

The chain couples TRBV11-2 to TRBJ2-4, with a weak D call TRBD2 (6 bases). The length of the CDR3 is 16 residues. Germline loops: CDR1 SGHAT, CDR2 FQNNGV. V was shortened by 0 bases and J by 1 base, with 10 bases between the two germline ends. The CDR3 spells CASSLDWGVAKNIQYF. CDR3 bases: TGTGCCAGCAGCTTAGATTGGGGGGTGGCCAAAAACATTCAGTACTTC.

The chain is built from TRBV7-2 and TRBJ2-5, with D possibly matching TRBD1 (6 bases). Germline assignment: CDR1 SGHTA and CDR2 FQGNSA. The V end lost 5 bases, the J end lost 1 base, and 11 bases lay between the germline ends. The CDR3 is made up of 14 amino acids. The CDR3 region has the DNA TGTGCCAGCAGCCCGTGGACAGTCCAAGAGACCCAGTACTTC. It is translated as CASSPWTVQETQYF.

The rearrangement links TRBV4-2 to TRBJ2-7, with D possibly being TRBD2 (5 bases). The germline V gene has CDR1 LGHNA and CDR2 YNFKEQ. V was trimmed by 1 base and J by 5 bases, leaving 15 bases between them. The CDR3 covers 15 residues. The CDR3 DNA is TGTGCCAGCAGCCAAGGAGGGTACGGCGTCAACGAGCAGTACTTC. Amino acids: CASSQGGYGVNEQYF.